The rows below give T cell receptor beta chains drawn from one sample of a study of OX40 agonist ivuxolimab in advanced cancers. Clones were read by immunoSEQ multiplex PCR, and TCRdb kept only the in-frame ones, dropping some. The table has tens of thousands of clones, more than 75% seen once; the top ten hold roughly 13%. Sequencing was performed on CD4+ or CD8+ T cells sorted from blood, taken in a trial of the OX40 agonist ivuxolimab. The receptors shown here come from an adult with an advanced solid tumor such as melanoma, head and neck, liver or kidney cancer. Each CDR3 is given with its conserved first and last residue. A D gene is named only where the DNA matches it firmly. Clone size, where shown, is once, few, many, or a class for clones that have expanded.

d_gene: .; v_gene: TRBV19; abundance: .; j_gene: TRBJ1-2; CDR3nt: TGTGCCAGTATAAGTCTTGGGCGCAGCGCCGACTATGGCTACACCTTC; CDR3aa: CASISLGRSADYGYTF
d_gene: .; v_gene: TRBV7-9; abundance: once; j_gene: TRBJ2-5; CDR3nt: TGTGCCAGCAGCCACAGGGCTTCAGGAGGCGAGACCCAGTACTTC; CDR3aa: CASSHRASGGETQYF
d_gene: .; v_gene: TRBV19; abundance: .; j_gene: TRBJ1-5; CDR3nt: TGTGCCAGTAAAATTAATCTAAGCAATCAGCCCCAGCATTTT; CDR3aa: CASKINLSNQPQHF
d_gene: .; v_gene: TRBV25-1; abundance: once; j_gene: TRBJ2-7; CDR3nt: TGTGCCAGCAGTCGACTTGAAAGAGGAGAGCAGTACTTC; CDR3aa: CASSRLERGEQYF
d_gene: .; v_gene: TRBV28; abundance: once; j_gene: TRBJ1-5; CDR3nt: TGTGCCAGCAGTTTATGGAGCACCGGGGTTGGTAGCAATCAGCCCCAGCATTTT; CDR3aa: CASSLWSTGVGSNQPQHF
d_gene: .; v_gene: TRBV19; abundance: few; j_gene: TRBJ2-7; CDR3nt: TGTGCCAGTAGTATCGGGCAACTCTACGAGCAGTACTTC; CDR3aa: CASSIGQLYEQYF
d_gene: TRBD1; v_gene: TRBV11-2; abundance: .; j_gene: TRBJ1-2; CDR3nt: TGTGCCAGCAGGGGAACGGGACAGCCGAAGGTTTATGGCTACACCTTC; CDR3aa: CASRGTGQPKVYGYTF
d_gene: .; v_gene: TRBV19; abundance: .; j_gene: TRBJ2-2; CDR3nt: TGTGCCAGTAGTATGAGATTCGCGAACACCGGGGAGCTGTTTTTT; CDR3aa: CASSMRFANTGELFF
d_gene: TRBD2; v_gene: TRBV2; abundance: .; j_gene: TRBJ2-1; CDR3nt: TGTGCCAGCACTCGAGGGAGGGGGACTAGCGGGCACAATGAGCAGTTCTTC; CDR3aa: CASTRGRGTSGHNEQFF
d_gene: TRBD2; v_gene: TRBV28; abundance: .; j_gene: TRBJ2-1; CDR3nt: TGTGCCAGCAGTTTAAGCCTAGCGGGCCCGGTCTCCTACAATGAGCAGTTCTTC; CDR3aa: CASSLSLAGPVSYNEQFF
d_gene: TRBD1; v_gene: TRBV9; abundance: .; j_gene: TRBJ2-3; CDR3nt: TGTGCCAGCAGCGCCGGGACAGGGGGTAGCACAGATACGCAGTATTTT; CDR3aa: CASSAGTGGSTDTQYF
d_gene: .; v_gene: TRBV28; abundance: .; j_gene: TRBJ2-7; CDR3nt: TGTGCCAGCAGCAACAGGGGGGGGGACTACGAGCAGTACTTC; CDR3aa: CASSNRGGDYEQYF
d_gene: .; v_gene: TRBV14; abundance: .; j_gene: TRBJ2-3; CDR3nt: TGTGCCAGCAGCCACAGGGATACGCAGTATTTT; CDR3aa: CASSHRDTQYF
d_gene: .; v_gene: TRBV6-6; abundance: .; j_gene: TRBJ1-3; CDR3nt: TGTGCCAGCAGGACCATGACGGGCTCTGGAAACACCATATATTTT; CDR3aa: CASRTMTGSGNTIYF
d_gene: .; v_gene: TRBV28; abundance: .; j_gene: TRBJ1-2; CDR3nt: TGTGCCAGCAGTTTATCCGCCAGGGTTAATGGCTACACCTTC; CDR3aa: CASSLSARVNGYTF
d_gene: .; v_gene: TRBV11-2; abundance: .; j_gene: TRBJ2-2; CDR3nt: TGTGCCAGCAGCACTTATTCGGGGAAGAGCCCCGGGGAGCTGTTTTTT; CDR3aa: CASSTYSGKSPGELFF
d_gene: TRBD1; v_gene: TRBV27; abundance: .; j_gene: TRBJ2-7; CDR3nt: TGTGCCAGCAGCCCCACGGGACAGGGGGCCGGTGGGCAGTACTTC; CDR3aa: CASSPTGQGAGGQYF
d_gene: .; v_gene: TRBV6-6; abundance: .; j_gene: TRBJ2-4; CDR3nt: TGTGCCAGCAGTGACAGTGGAGCCAAAAACATTCAGTACTTC; CDR3aa: CASSDSGAKNIQYF
d_gene: .; v_gene: TRBV10-1; abundance: .; j_gene: TRBJ2-7; CDR3nt: TGCGCCAGCAGTGAGTCTCGGGGCGGGCACTACGAGCAGTACTTC; CDR3aa: CASSESRGGHYEQYF
d_gene: .; v_gene: TRBV29-1; abundance: .; j_gene: TRBJ2-5; CDR3nt: TGCAGCGTTAAACCGCCTGCCTTGGTAGGGACCCAGTACTTC; CDR3aa: CSVKPPALVGTQYF
d_gene: TRBD2; v_gene: TRBV5-1; abundance: once; j_gene: TRBJ2-3; CDR3nt: TGCGCCAGCAGCGCCCGACTAGCGGGAGATTCGACAGATACGCAGTATTTT; CDR3aa: CASSARLAGDSTDTQYF
d_gene: .; v_gene: TRBV9; abundance: .; j_gene: TRBJ2-7; CDR3nt: TGTGCCAGCAGCGTCACCGGGGCCTCCTACGAGCAGTACTTC; CDR3aa: CASSVTGASYEQYF
d_gene: .; v_gene: TRBV11-2; abundance: .; j_gene: TRBJ2-7; CDR3nt: TGTGCCAGCAGGGTTGGATTCAGCTCCTACGAGCAGTACTTC; CDR3aa: CASRVGFSSYEQYF
d_gene: .; v_gene: TRBV2; abundance: .; j_gene: TRBJ2-3; CDR3nt: TGTGCCAGCGGACAGATGAGGTCAGATACGCAGTATTTT; CDR3aa: CASGQMRSDTQYF
d_gene: .; v_gene: TRBV6-1; abundance: .; j_gene: TRBJ1-2; CDR3nt: TGTGCCAGCAGTGAAGCTGCAGGGTGGGATGGCTACACCTTC; CDR3aa: CASSEAAGWDGYTF
d_gene: .; v_gene: TRBV14; abundance: .; j_gene: TRBJ2-1; CDR3nt: TGTGCCAGCAGCCCGATCGGGGTGCCCTCCTACAATGAGCAGTTCTTC; CDR3aa: CASSPIGVPSYNEQFF
d_gene: .; v_gene: TRBV4-2; abundance: .; j_gene: TRBJ2-1; CDR3nt: TGTGCCAGCAGCCCTAGCTGGCTAGCTGCTACCAATGAGCAGTTCTTC; CDR3aa: CASSPSWLAATNEQFF
d_gene: TRBD2; v_gene: TRBV9; abundance: .; j_gene: TRBJ2-4; CDR3nt: TGTGCCAGCAGCGTAGGATTAGTTGGACTAGCGGGAGATCGCGACATTCAGTACTTC; CDR3aa: CASSVGLVGLAGDRDIQYF
d_gene: .; v_gene: TRBV27; abundance: .; j_gene: TRBJ2-7; CDR3nt: TGTGCCAGCAGCCGCCGGGGTGGGGGGACCTACGAGCAGTACTTC; CDR3aa: CASSRRGGGTYEQYF
d_gene: .; v_gene: TRBV5-1; abundance: .; j_gene: TRBJ1-1; CDR3nt: TGCACCAGCAGCTTGGGGAGTGGCTCCGGGAAGAACACTGAAGCTTTCTTT; CDR3aa: CTSSLGSGSGKNTEAFF
d_gene: .; v_gene: TRBV27; abundance: .; j_gene: TRBJ1-2; CDR3nt: TGTGCCAGCAGTTCGAAGGGCTGGGGTAACTATGGCTACACCTTC; CDR3aa: CASSSKGWGNYGYTF
d_gene: .; v_gene: TRBV7-3; abundance: .; j_gene: TRBJ1-4; CDR3nt: TGTGCCAGCAGCTTAGGAACTAATGAAAAACTGTTTTTT; CDR3aa: CASSLGTNEKLFF
d_gene: TRBD1; v_gene: TRBV19; abundance: .; j_gene: TRBJ1-5; CDR3nt: TGTGCCAGTAGTGCGTACAGGGGTCAGCCCCAGCATTTT; CDR3aa: CASSAYRGQPQHF
d_gene: .; v_gene: TRBV6-5; abundance: .; j_gene: TRBJ2-1; CDR3nt: TGTGCCAGCAGTTACCGATTCGCGGGAAGGGCGAATGAGCAGTTCTTC; CDR3aa: CASSYRFAGRANEQFF
d_gene: .; v_gene: TRBV10-3; abundance: .; j_gene: TRBJ2-2; CDR3nt: TGTGCCATCAGTGGGGGGGCTAGCACCGGGGAGCTGTTTTTT; CDR3aa: CAISGGASTGELFF
d_gene: .; v_gene: TRBV19; abundance: medium-sized; j_gene: TRBJ2-1; CDR3nt: TGTGCCAGTAGTATGGCAGGAGTGAATGAGCAGTTCTTC; CDR3aa: CASSMAGVNEQFF
d_gene: .; v_gene: TRBV7-2; abundance: .; j_gene: TRBJ2-3; CDR3nt: TGTGCCAGCAGCAGCGGTCGCACAGATACGCAGTATTTT; CDR3aa: CASSSGRTDTQYF
d_gene: TRBD2; v_gene: TRBV7-9; abundance: .; j_gene: TRBJ2-7; CDR3nt: TGTGCCAGCAGCTTAGACAGGACTGGCGGGAGGGCCCACGAGCAGTACTTC; CDR3aa: CASSLDRTGGRAHEQYF
d_gene: .; v_gene: TRBV10-2; abundance: .; j_gene: TRBJ2-7; CDR3nt: TGCGCCAGCGGCCGGACAGTGAGCTCCTACGAGCAGTACTTC; CDR3aa: CASGRTVSSYEQYF
d_gene: .; v_gene: TRBV11-2; abundance: .; j_gene: TRBJ1-3; CDR3nt: TGTGCCAGCAGCGGCAGACCCTCAGCGTTTGGAAACACCATATATTTT; CDR3aa: CASSGRPSAFGNTIYF
d_gene: .; v_gene: TRBV6-5; abundance: .; j_gene: TRBJ1-1; CDR3nt: TGTGCCAGCAGTTACGAGAGGGGGGGAGTGAACACTGAAGCTTTCTTT; CDR3aa: CASSYERGGVNTEAFF
d_gene: .; v_gene: TRBV27; abundance: .; j_gene: TRBJ2-1; CDR3nt: TGTGCCAGCAGTCTAATCCTAGGGGATGAGCAGTTCTTC; CDR3aa: CASSLILGDEQFF
d_gene: .; v_gene: TRBV21-1; abundance: .; j_gene: TRBJ2-2; CDR3nt: TGTGCCAGCAGCCCCCGGGACAGGTCGAACACCGGGGAGCTGTTTTTT; CDR3aa: CASSPRDRSNTGELFF
d_gene: .; v_gene: TRBV11-1; abundance: .; j_gene: TRBJ2-1; CDR3nt: TGTGCCAGCAGCTTAGCGGGTGGGGCTTTGATTGAGCAGTTCTTC; CDR3aa: CASSLAGGALIEQFF
d_gene: .; v_gene: TRBV18; abundance: .; j_gene: TRBJ1-1; CDR3nt: TGTGCCAGCTCTCAGAGCATAATGAACACTGAAGCTTTCTTT; CDR3aa: CASSQSIMNTEAFF
d_gene: .; v_gene: TRBV19; abundance: .; j_gene: TRBJ2-5; CDR3nt: TGTGCCAGTAGTGCCCACGGGGGACAGCAAGAGACCCAGTACTTC; CDR3aa: CASSAHGGQQETQYF
d_gene: .; v_gene: TRBV7-9; abundance: .; j_gene: TRBJ2-7; CDR3nt: TGTGCCAGCAGCCCTACTGGATTCACCTACGAGCAGTACTTC; CDR3aa: CASSPTGFTYEQYF
d_gene: .; v_gene: TRBV5-6; abundance: .; j_gene: TRBJ2-7; CDR3nt: TGTGCCAGCAGCTTGGCCGGTTCGCGGCCCGTTTCCTACGAGCAGTACTTC; CDR3aa: CASSLAGSRPVSYEQYF
d_gene: .; v_gene: TRBV10-3; abundance: once; j_gene: TRBJ1-1; CDR3nt: TGTGCCATCAGTGGAGCGGTGATGGGCACTGAAGCTTTCTTT; CDR3aa: CAISGAVMGTEAFF
d_gene: .; v_gene: TRBV18; abundance: once; j_gene: TRBJ2-3; CDR3nt: TGTGCCAGCTCACCACCGGGGGCCTTGGGTACGCAGTATTTT; CDR3aa: CASSPPGALGTQYF
d_gene: .; v_gene: TRBV28; abundance: .; j_gene: TRBJ2-3; CDR3nt: TGTGCCAGCAGTTTACCGTCGGGACTTACAGATACGCAGTATTTT; CDR3aa: CASSLPSGLTDTQYF
d_gene: TRBD2; v_gene: TRBV9; abundance: .; j_gene: TRBJ2-4; CDR3nt: TGTGCCAGCAGCCCCGGACTAGCGGGAGCCAAAAACATTCAGTACTTC; CDR3aa: CASSPGLAGAKNIQYF
d_gene: .; v_gene: TRBV2; abundance: once; j_gene: TRBJ2-3; CDR3nt: TGTGCCAGCAGCGAACGAAGCACAGATACGCAGTATTTT; CDR3aa: CASSERSTDTQYF
d_gene: TRBD1; v_gene: TRBV19; abundance: .; j_gene: TRBJ1-5; CDR3nt: TGTGCCAGTAGTAAGGACAGGGCCCAATCCTTAAGCAATCAGCCCCAGCATTTT; CDR3aa: CASSKDRAQSLSNQPQHF